A selection of T cell receptor beta chains follows, all from one sample in a study of blood T cell repertoires in COVID-19. The assay was immunoSEQ multiplex PCR, and TCRdb's table has in-frame clones only and misses some. The data contain some 190,000 clones, approximately 83% of them singletons. Sequencing used peripheral blood. The receptors were gathered from a human donor with active or convalescent COVID-19. The donor label of this sample is uncertain. The CDR3 runs from the conserved cysteine through the conserved F or W. The order of the fields is clone size, D gene, V gene, J gene, CDR3 protein, CDR3 DNA. D genes are given only for firm matches. The size entry is marked missing in some rows and otherwise reads once, few, many or a size class.

>-|-|TRBV6-5|TRBJ1-1
CASRPGAPNTEAFF
TGTGCCAGCAGACCAGGGGCCCCGAACACTGAAGCTTTCTTT
>few|TRBD1|TRBV15|TRBJ1-3
CATSDRVYSGNTIYF
TGTGCCACCAGCGACAGGGTCTACTCTGGAAACACCATATATTTT
>-|TRBD1|TRBV5-4|TRBJ1-2
CASSFPGQGGGYTF
TGTGCCAGCAGCTTCCCGGGACAGGGAGGAGGCTACACCTTC
>once|TRBD1|TRBV7-9|TRBJ1-1
CASSLGDRGFNTEAFF
TGTGCCAGCAGCTTAGGGGACAGGGGGTTCAACACTGAAGCTTTCTTT
>-|-|TRBV4-3|TRBJ1-4
CASSPTGREIPFF
TGCGCCAGCAGCCCTACAGGTCGTGAAATCCCGTTTTTT
>-|-|TRBV5-1|TRBJ2-5
CASSLRREQAGETQYF
TGCGCCAGCAGCTTGCGGCGGGAACAGGCGGGAGAGACCCAGTACTTC
>-|TRBD2|TRBV30|TRBJ2-5
CAWNGLAGTQETQYF
TGTGCCTGGAATGGTCTAGCGGGGACCCAAGAGACCCAGTACTTC
>-|TRBD2|TRBV7-2|TRBJ2-1
CASSQRGGHQFF
TGTGCCAGCAGCCAGCGGGGGGGCCATCAGTTCTTC
>-|-|TRBV7-9|TRBJ1-2
CASSLAYFTENYGYTF
TGTGCCAGCAGCTTAGCCTACTTCACTGAGAACTATGGCTACACCTTC
>-|-|TRBV6-5|TRBJ1-5
CASRATGSNQPQHF
TGTGCCAGCAGGGCTACAGGGAGCAATCAGCCCCAGCATTTT
>-|-|TRBV9|TRBJ2-1
CASSVEFPVEQFF
TGTGCCAGCAGCGTAGAGTTCCCGGTTGAGCAGTTCTTC
>-|TRBD1|TRBV20-1|TRBJ1-5
CSASIGTGKGQPQHF
TGCAGTGCTAGTATCGGGACAGGGAAGGGTCAGCCCCAGCATTTT
>-|-|TRBV4-2|TRBJ2-3
CASSQPEALAADTQYF
TGTGCCAGCAGCCAGCCGGAGGCACTAGCCGCAGATACGCAGTATTTT
>-|-|TRBV5-6|TRBJ2-7
CASSLSADRGYEQYF
TGTGCCAGCAGCTTATCAGCCGACCGAGGATACGAGCAGTACTTC
>once|TRBD2|TRBV20-1|TRBJ2-2
CSASSPSRASGGVGELFF
TGCAGTGCTAGTAGTCCCTCCCGGGCTAGCGGGGGGGTCGGGGAGCTGTTTTTT
>-|TRBD2|TRBV28|TRBJ2-7
CASSLGGRGSYEQYF
TGTGCCAGCAGTTTAGGCGGGAGAGGATCCTACGAGCAGTACTTC
>-|TRBD1|TRBV5-5|TRBJ2-2
CASSSSQGAGTGELFF
TGTGCCAGCAGCTCCTCCCAGGGGGCCGGCACCGGGGAGCTGTTTTTT